The 22 T cell receptor beta chains listed next were all sequenced from one sample in a study of blood T cells in healthy people across ages. Next came a second PCR, run for about 6 to 11 cycles, which used a sample-barcoded 5' primer along with a J-beta primer mix. TCRdb re-derived calls from the 5' RACE reads in MiXCR, one entry per CDR3 protein. Of around 650,000 distinct CDR3 sequences in the sample, 40% to 45% are singletons; the top ten hold roughly 30%. The source material was blood. The source is an elderly man in good health.

The rearrangement uses TRBV6-2 or TRBV6-3 and TRBJ2-5; 7 bases line up with TRBD1. CDR1 MNHEY and CDR2 SVGEGT come from the germline V gene. The CDR3 is 14 residues long. V lost 5 bases to trimming and J lost 1 base; unmatched junction nucleotides: 4. The CDR3 protein is CASSRGQSQETQYF. CDR3 coding DNA: TGTGCCAGCAGTCGGGGACAGTCCCAAGAGACCCAGTACTTC.

The chain recombines TRBV10-1 with TRBJ2-7; D call uncertain. The CDR3 totals 15 residues. Germline loops: CDR1 WNHNN, CDR2 SYGVQD (reference sequence). Between the trimmed V and J ends, which lost 2 bases and 5 bases, there was a span of 16 bases. As DNA, the CDR3 is TGCGCCAGCAGTGAGAGTATCGGTTCTGCCCACGAGCAGTACTTC. It yields the protein CASSESIGSAHEQYF.

This clonotype was seen a handful of times. The chain joins TRBV7-3 to TRBJ2-1; 7 bases match TRBD1. The CDR3 contains 15 residues. With 5 bases clipped from V and 7 bases from J, the junction kept 11 bases outside the gene matches. The germline CDR1 and CDR2 sequences are SGHTA and FQGTGA. CDR3 protein: CASSLSRDRENEQFF. CDR3 nucleotides: TGTGCCAGCAGCCTAAGCCGGGACAGAGAAAATGAGCAGTTCTTC.

This clonotype has only a few counts. J is TRBJ1-2 and V is TRBV5-5; perhaps TRBD1 as D (6 bases). Germline V CDR1 and CDR2: SGHKS, YYEKEE (reference sequence). The germline V and J ends were trimmed by 5 bases and 0 bases, with 14 bases remaining between them. This CDR3 region has 15 residues. The DNA for the CDR3 is TGTGCCAGCAGTCTCCAAACAGGGTCTAACTATGGCTACACCTTC. It codes for CASSLQTGSNYGYTF.

This clonotype was seen repeatedly, ten times or more. The chain carries TRBV6-2 or TRBV6-3 and TRBJ2-5; D may be TRBD2 (5 bases). The V and J ends lost 7 bases and 11 bases respectively, with 20 bases between them. The CDR3 is made up of 13 amino acids. Germline assignment: CDR1 MNHEY and CDR2 SVGEGT. CDR3 bases: TGTGCCAGCACCGACGAGGGAGACGGGGAGCAGTACTTC. Amino acid sequence: CASTDEGDGEQYF.

This clonotype has just a few counts. The CDR3 sequence: CASSPGRAGTDTQYF. The CDR3 DNA reads TGTGCCAGCTCACCAGGGCGAGCGGGCACAGATACGCAGTATTTT. V gene TRBV18 combines with J gene TRBJ2-3, with D perhaps TRBD2 (5 bases). CDR3 length equals 15 residues. V lost 2 bases, J lost 1 base, and 10 bases lay in between. Germline CDR1 is KGHSH and CDR2 is LQKENI.

This rearrangement joins TRBV7-2 to TRBJ1-5, with D possibly matching TRBD1 (6 bases). Germline CDR1 reads SGHTA; CDR2 reads FQGNSA. The CDR3 spans 15 residues. V was clipped by 2 bases and J by 6 bases, with 14 bases between them. This CDR3 is CASSLNQGYGQPQHF. The CDR3 region has the DNA TGTGCCAGCAGCTTAAATCAGGGGTACGGTCAGCCCCAGCATTTT.

This clonotype has just one count. This chain uses TRBV20-1 with TRBJ1-2, with D tentatively TRBD1 (5 bases). The CDR3 totals 15 residues. Per germline, CDR1 DFQATT and CDR2 SNEGSKA (reference sequence). Trimming left V 0 bases short and J 1 base short, with 12 bases between. CDR3 DNA: TGCAGTGCTAGAGATCGGGCAGGGAATAACTATGGCTACACCTTC. Protein sequence: CSARDRAGNNYGYTF.

This clonotype occurred many times. The chain carries TRBV20-1 and TRBJ2-1; D remains unclear. This CDR3 is 12 amino acids long. The V and J ends lost 4 bases and 6 bases respectively, with 10 bases between them. Germline CDR1 and CDR2: DFQATT and SNEGSKA (reference sequence). CDR3 in amino acids: CSAKGDLNEQFF. The CDR3 DNA reads as TGCAGTGCTAAAGGAGATCTCAATGAGCAGTTCTTC.

This clonotype showed up many times. The chain joins TRBV12-3 or TRBV12-4 to TRBJ1-2; D is perhaps TRBD1 (5 bases). The CDR3 is 13 amino acids. The germline V and J ends were trimmed by 6 bases and 4 bases, with 12 bases remaining between them. The CDR3 region is CASSSGGAYGYTF. The CDR3, as DNA: TGTGCCAGCAGCTCCGGAGGGGCCTATGGCTACACCTTC.

The chain joins TRBV9 to TRBJ2-7; 8 nucleotides align to TRBD2. Germline trimming cut 0 bases from V and 2 bases from J; bases unmatched to any gene: 7. CDR3 size: 16 residues. Germline V lookup: CDR1 SGDLS, CDR2 YYNGEE. CDR3 bases: TGTGCCAGCAGCGTAGGAGCAGGAGCGGGGGCCTACGAGCAGTACTTC. Translation gives CASSVGAGAGAYEQYF.

DNA of the CDR3: TGCGCCAGCAGCTTGGCAACCAGCCACTCCTACGAGCAGTACTTC. It is translated as CASSLATSHSYEQYF. The chain uses TRBV5-1 and TRBJ2-7; no clear D. This CDR3 has 15 residues. V lost 0 bases and J lost 0, with 10 bases in between. Germline V gene lookup returns CDR1 SGHRS and CDR2 YFSETQ.

The chain joins TRBV10-3 to TRBJ2-7, with a weak D call TRBD2 (6 bases). V was cut by 0 bases and J by 4 bases, with 7 bases left in between. The CDR3 spans 13 residues. Germline loops: CDR1 ENHRY, CDR2 SYGVKD. The CDR3 region is CAISESGGYEQYF. The CDR3 DNA reads as TGTGCCATCAGTGAGTCCGGGGGATACGAGCAGTACTTC.

J is TRBJ2-1 and V is TRBV27; no clear D. This CDR3 region has 14 residues. Germline CDR1 is MNHEY and CDR2 is SMNVEV (reference sequence). V was cut by 11 bases and J by 0 bases, with 14 bases left in between. The CDR3 protein is CAGLGASSYNEQFF. CDR3 in DNA: TGTGCCGGCCTGGGCGCGAGCTCCTACAATGAGCAGTTCTTC.

The V and J genes are TRBV28 and TRBJ2-2; 7 bases align to TRBD2. Per germline, CDR1 MDHEN and CDR2 SYDVKM. The CDR3 spans 15 residues. The V segment lost 2 bases and the J segment 8 bases; nucleotides outside the gene matches: 8. CDR3 region: CASSLRTAGVGELFF. The DNA for the CDR3 is TGTGCCAGCAGTTTACGGACCGCGGGAGTTGGGGAGCTGTTTTTT.

The chain employs TRBV20-1 and TRBJ2-7; no clear D. CDR3 length: 12 residues. V lost 1 base, J lost 6 bases, and 10 bases lay in between. Germline lookup yields CDR1 DFQATT and CDR2 SNEGSKA (reference sequence). CDR3 in DNA: TGCAGTGCTAGAGTTATGGGATCCGAGCAGTACTTC. This codes for CSARVMGSEQYF.

This sequence joins TRBV20-1 and TRBJ2-3; 7 nucleotides line up with TRBD2. The CDR3 contains 11 residues. Germline values: CDR1 DFQATT, CDR2 SNEGSKA (reference sequence). J was trimmed by 7 bases and V by 4 bases; bases with no gene match: 2. CDR3 sequence (DNA): TGCAGTGCTAAGACTAGCCATACGCAGTATTTT. It specifies CSAKTSHTQYF.

This chain connects TRBV6-2 or TRBV6-3 to TRBJ2-1; the D call may be TRBD1 or TRBD2 (6 bases each). The CDR3 totals 14 residues. CDR1 and CDR2 from the germline V gene are MNHEY and SVGEGT. Trimming stripped 2 bases from V and 5 bases from J, with 10 bases between. CDR3 sequence (DNA): TGTGCCAGCAGTTACGGGGGGCCGGACAATGAGCAGTTCTTC. Protein sequence: CASSYGGPDNEQFF.

This clonotype came up many times. The chain employs TRBV7-3 and TRBJ2-3; D gene unclear. This CDR3 is built from 13 residues. The germline V and J ends were trimmed by 4 bases and 0 bases, with 5 bases remaining between them. CDR1 is SGHTA and CDR2 is FQGTGA in the germline V gene. The CDR3, as DNA: TGTGCCAGCAGCTCCCATAGCACAGATACGCAGTATTTT. Translation gives CASSSHSTDTQYF.

The chain uses TRBV9 and TRBJ2-5; no firm D call. The CDR3 totals 14 residues. V was shortened by 0 bases and J by 11 bases, with 17 bases between the two germline ends. Germline V CDR1 and CDR2: SGDLS, YYNGEE. CDR3 nucleotide sequence: TGTGCCAGCAGCGTAGACCTCATAAGCCAGAAGCAGTACTTC. Translating it yields CASSVDLISQKQYF.

The chain employs TRBV6-5 and TRBJ2-5; TRBD2 matches 14 bases. CDR1 MNHEY and CDR2 SVGAGI come from the germline V gene. Trimming removed 6 bases from V and 11 bases from J; junction bases left unmatched: 11. The CDR3 covers 15 residues. The CDR3 region has the DNA TGTGCCAGCAGGGGGGGACTAGCGGGGGCCCATGAGCAGTACTTC. Protein: CASRGGLAGAHEQYF.

The chain links TRBV12-3 or TRBV12-4 to TRBJ2-4; D is possibly TRBD2 (6 bases). CDR3 length equals 12 residues. Trimming took 6 bases from V and 10 from J, leaving 13 bases between them. In DNA, the CDR3 is TGTGCCAGCAGCCCGGGACTGCGTATTCAGTACTTC. Amino acid sequence: CASSPGLRIQYF.